This T cell receptor beta chain is from a study of blood T cells in healthy people across ages. Donor samples were obtained from healthy Caucasian individuals from Russia, aged 6 to 90. Every donor gave 8 to 10 milliliters of peripheral blood. The germline gives CDR1 MNHEY, CDR2 SVGAGI. This CDR3 spans 15 amino acids. V was clipped by 1 base and J by 8 bases, with 14 bases between them. A word on this clonotype: Its antigen is still unknown.

Study results and caveats: Roughly linearly, TCR beta diversity per million T cells fell as age increased.

A second PCR, run for roughly 7 to 11 cycles, used a sample-barcoded 5' primer plus a J-beta primer mix. Paired-end reads containing CDR3 totaled no fewer than 2.5 million for each sample. TCRdb processed the 5' RACE reads anew with MiXCR; each CDR3 protein has one entry. The profile covers fewer than 900,000 distinct CDR3 sequences, with roughly two fifths appearing a single time and 20% to 25% taken by the ten largest. The source material was blood. This clonotype originated in a woman in her sixties in good health. The chain recombines TRBV6-5 with TRBJ1-4; no reliable D call. In nucleotides, the CDR3 is TGTGCCAGCAGTTACTTGAGGCATAAGAGGGAAAAACTGTTTTTT. It translates to CASSYLRHKREKLFF.